The TCR beta chain under discussion was sequenced for a study of OX40 agonist ivuxolimab in advanced cancers. Trimming stripped 3 bases from V and 6 bases from J, with 12 bases between. CDR1 is KGHSH, CDR2 LQKENI, per germline. The CDR3 has 14 residues. Using immunoSEQ multiplex PCR, the repertoire was profiled, and TCRdb retains in-frame clones only, with some absent. The table includes about 67,000 clones, approximately 85% detected once. This clone has just a few counts. The receptor's source is an adult with an advanced solid tumor such as melanoma, head and neck, liver or kidney cancer. Here the sequenced sample was CD4+ or CD8+ T cells sorted from blood, taken in a trial of the OX40 agonist ivuxolimab. V usage is TRBV18 and J usage is TRBJ1-5; D remains ambiguous. For the CDR3, the DNA is TGTGCCAGCTCACCGCAGGTCCAAGGTCAGCCCCAGCATTTT. This codes for CASSPQVQGQPQHF.